Many counts were recorded for the clone carrying this T cell receptor (beta chain). Its antigen is as yet unknown. The entry originates in a study of early T cells in non-severe SARS-CoV-2 infection. Study results and limitations: A preference for anti-spike CD8 responses marked VDJdb matching, which missed private and CD4 specificities.

MiXCR was run by TCRdb on the 5' RACE reads, yielding one entry per CDR3 protein. The table lists tens of thousands of distinct CDR3 sequences, roughly 6% of them singletons. This CDR3 is 12 amino acids long. Germline V CDR1 and CDR2: SEHNR, FQNEAQ (reference sequence). V shed 5 bases and J shed 4 bases, with 8 bases lying between them. Sequencing input: whole blood. V usage is TRBV7-9 and J usage is TRBJ2-5; D ambiguous. The sequence was collected from an adult who was a healthcare worker with PCR-confirmed SARS-CoV-2 infection or an uninfected control (not recorded which). The CDR3 region has the DNA TGTGCCAGCAGCCGGGCCAGAGAGACCCAGTACTTC. Translating it yields CASSRARETQYF.